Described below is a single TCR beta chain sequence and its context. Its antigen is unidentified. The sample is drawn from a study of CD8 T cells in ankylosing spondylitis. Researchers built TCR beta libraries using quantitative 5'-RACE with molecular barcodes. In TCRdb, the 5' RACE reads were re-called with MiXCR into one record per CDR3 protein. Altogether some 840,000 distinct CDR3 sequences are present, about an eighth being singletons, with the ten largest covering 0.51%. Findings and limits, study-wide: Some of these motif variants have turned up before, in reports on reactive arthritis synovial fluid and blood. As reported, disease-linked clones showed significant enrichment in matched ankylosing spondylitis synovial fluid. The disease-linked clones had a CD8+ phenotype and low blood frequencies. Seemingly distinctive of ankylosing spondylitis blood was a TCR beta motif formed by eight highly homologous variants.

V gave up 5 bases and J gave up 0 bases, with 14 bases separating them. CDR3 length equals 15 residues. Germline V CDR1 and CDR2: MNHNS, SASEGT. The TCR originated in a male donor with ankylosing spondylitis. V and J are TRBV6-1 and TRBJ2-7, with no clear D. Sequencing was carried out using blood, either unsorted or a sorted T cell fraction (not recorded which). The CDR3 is CASSPGRVSSYEQYF. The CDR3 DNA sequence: TGTGCCAGCAGTCCCGGACGGGTAAGCTCCTACGAGCAGTACTTC.